These T cell receptor beta chains were read from a single sample in a study of preoperative IRX-2 immunotherapy in early breast cancer. The assay was immunoSEQ multiplex PCR, and TCRdb's table has in-frame clones only and misses some. The sample includes around 95,000 clones, around 86% of them seen just once. The starting material was tumor tissue, obtained after IRX-2 immunotherapy. The receptors derive from a human donor with breast cancer. CDR3s include the opening cysteine and the closing phenylalanine or tryptophan. Fields, in order: V gene, D gene, J gene, clone size, CDR3 DNA, CDR3 protein. D genes are given only for firm matches. Rows may omit the clone size; those that give it use once, few, many or a size class.

TRBV1	-	TRBJ2-1	-	TGCGCCAGCAGCCAAGATGGCATCATGCTAGCGGGAGACCACGAGCAGTTCTTC	CASSQDGIMLAGDHEQFF
TRBV6-8	-	TRBJ1-6	few	TGTGCCAGCAGTGAGGGGGGATCACCCCTCCACTTT	CASSEGGSPLHF
TRBV18	-	TRBJ2-7	once	TGTGCCAGCTCACCACGACGGACAGGTACCAAACTAGCCTTCTACGAGCAGTACTTC	CASSPRRTGTKLAFYEQYF
TRBV6-8	TRBD1	TRBJ1-2	many	TGTGCCATCAGAGGGGACAGGGAAGTCTATGGCTACACCTTC	CAIRGDREVYGYTF
TRBV12-5	-	TRBJ2-7	-	TGTGCTAGTGGTTTGGGCCTCGGGGAGCAGTACTTC	CASGLGLGEQYF
TRBV6-7	-	TRBJ2-5	-	TGTGCCAGCAGCCGCCAAGAGACCCAGTACTTC	CASSRQETQYF
TRBV5-1	TRBD2	TRBJ2-2	-	TGCGCCAGCAGCTTGAGGGGAGGGACCGGGGAGCTGTTTTTT	CASSLRGGTGELFF
TRBV5-1	TRBD1	TRBJ2-7	-	TGCGCCAGCAGCTTGGGGACAGGACCCTACGAGCAGTACTTC	CASSLGTGPYEQYF
TRBV28	-	TRBJ2-1	-	TGTGCCAGCAGTATTCCCATTAGTGAGCAGTTCTTC	CASSIPISEQFF
TRBV6-8	-	TRBJ2-7	-	TGTGCCAGCAGTCCCCCGGGACTCTTGGCCGAGCAGTACTTC	CASSPPGLLAEQYF
TRBV7-1	-	TRBJ2-2	few	TGTGCCAGCAGCTTAGATGAATCCGCGCCGAACACCGGGGAGCTGTTTTTT	CASSLDESAPNTGELFF
TRBV6-8	TRBD1	TRBJ1-5	-	TGTGCCAGCAGATCGACAGGGGGTAATCAGCCCCAGCATTTT	CASRSTGGNQPQHF
TRBV28	-	TRBJ2-7	-	TGTGCCAGCAGTTTTAATACAGGGGGACTATTGGAGCAGTACTTC	CASSFNTGGLLEQYF
TRBV15	-	TRBJ1-2	few	TGTGCCACCAGCAGCTCAGGAGAAGGGGTAATTCGGACGGGCTACACCTTC	CATSSSGEGVIRTGYTF
TRBV6-8	-	TRBJ1-1	-	TGTGCCAGCAGTGACGGACCCAGGGGTAGAGCTTTCTTT	CASSDGPRGRAFF
TRBV5-1	-	TRBJ2-1	-	TGCGCCAGCAGCCCTCGCGACCTTCCTTTTGGGGACAATGAGCAGTTCTTC	CASSPRDLPFGDNEQFF
TRBV28	TRBD2	TRBJ2-7	-	TGTGCCAGCAGTGGGACTAGGGCCTACGAGCAGTACTTC	CASSGTRAYEQYF
TRBV9	TRBD1	TRBJ1-3	-	TGTGCCAGCAGCTCCCGGGACAGAACTGGAAACACCATATATTTT	CASSSRDRTGNTIYF